These 17 T cell receptor beta chains share one sample of origin, sequenced in a study of radiotherapy plus CTLA-4 blockade in lung cancer (dated by TCRdb to between 2018 and 2020). Library preparation employed the immunoSEQ multiplex PCR assay. The clones in this table, taken by TCRdb from immuneACCESS, are in-frame only. Not every clone is retained; where verified, under half of the shortfall comes from an unresolved V gene, and the cause of the rest is unknown. The sample profile shows 110,000 or so clones; nearly 80% of them were found once. The biggest ten clones account for roughly 5.3% of the sample. This specimen consisted of peripheral blood, obtained from a patient treated with radiotherapy plus ipilimumab. The origin of the receptors is a human donor with non-small cell lung cancer who had a partial response to radiotherapy plus ipilimumab.

The sample holds a few counts of this clone. This rearrangement joins TRBV5-4 to TRBJ2-7, with 7 bases identical to TRBD2. Germline V gene lookup returns CDR1 SGHNT and CDR2 YYREEE (reference sequence). There are 15 residues in the CDR3. J gave up 0 bases and V 0 bases, and 3 bases lay outside the gene matches. CDR3 nucleotide sequence: TGTGCCAGCAGCTTGGGAGCGGGACTCTCCTACGAGCAGTACGTC. This sequence encodes CASSLGAGLSYEQYV.

The chain combines TRBV27 with TRBJ1-5; TRBD1 aligns across 7 bases. The CDR3 length is 15 residues. The V gene's germline CDR1 is MNHEY and CDR2 SMNVEV (reference sequence). With V trimmed by 2 bases and J by 3 bases, 4 bases remained unmatched. Written as DNA, the CDR3 is TGTGCCAGCAGTTTAAGCACAGGGGCCAATCAGCCCCAGCATTTT. Translated: CASSLSTGANQPQHF.

A single count supports this clone. The rearrangement joins TRBV7-6 to TRBJ2-1; 13 bases are shared with TRBD2. J was trimmed by 10 bases and V by 1 base; bases with no gene match: 10. Germline V gene sequence: CDR1 SGHVS, CDR2 FNYEAQ. CDR3 length equals 17 residues. The CDR3 loop is CASSLGGTSGIGEEQFF. For the CDR3, the DNA is TGTGCCAGCAGCTTAGGTGGGACTAGCGGGATTGGGGAAGAGCAGTTCTTC.

This clone came up a few times. This sequence joins TRBV19 and TRBJ2-1; the D gene is possibly TRBD1 (5 bases). Germline CDR1 LNHDA, CDR2 SQIVND (reference sequence). Trimming stripped 3 bases from V and 3 bases from J, with 9 bases between. The CDR3 has 14 residues. The CDR3 region is CASSMGPSYNEQFF. Written as DNA, the CDR3 is TGTGCCAGTAGTATGGGGCCCAGCTACAATGAGCAGTTCTTC.

The CDR3 region has the DNA TGTGCCAGCAGGGAGGGACTGCTAGCCAAAAACATTCAGTACTTC. Translated, it gives CASREGLLAKNIQYF. This sequence joins TRBV2 and TRBJ2-4, with D possibly TRBD2 on 6 matching bases. V was trimmed by 6 bases and J by 0 bases, leaving 12 bases between them. The germline CDR1 and CDR2 sequences are SNHLY and FYNNEI. The CDR3 runs to 15 residues. Full variable domain (rest looked up from reference TRBV2 and TRBJ2-4): EPEVTQTPSHQVTQMGQEVILRCVPISNHLYFYWYRQILGQKVEFLVSFYNNEISEKSEIFDDQFSVERPDGSNFTLKIRSTKLEDSAMYFCASREGLLAKNIQYFGAGTRLSVL.

The chain couples TRBV28 to TRBJ2-4; D not certain. Trimming removed 3 bases at V and 2 bases at J, with 8 bases between. CDR1 and CDR2 from the germline V gene are MDHEN and SYDVKM. This CDR3 has 14 residues. The CDR3 sequence is CASSFQATKNIQYF. The CDR3 nucleotides are TGTGCCAGCAGTTTTCAGGCCACCAAAAACATTCAGTACTTC.

In this sample, this clone turned up a few times. The chain uses TRBV19 and TRBJ2-5; D remains ambiguous. The DNA end favors TRBJ2-7, so the J call may be wrong. CDR1 is LNHDA, CDR2 SQIVND, per germline (reference sequence). The CDR3 extends over 14 amino acids. The CDR3 sequence is CASSRRHGSDEQYF. The CDR3, as DNA: TGTGCCAGTAGTAGGCGGCATGGATCCGACGAGCAGTACTTC.

Many counts were recorded for this clone. The chain joins TRBV14 to TRBJ2-1; perhaps TRBD2 as D (5 bases). V shed 1 base and J shed 0 bases, with 7 bases lying between them. The CDR3 consists of 15 residues. Germline assignment: CDR1 SGHDN and CDR2 FVKESK. Here the CDR3 DNA reads TGTGCCAGCAGCCAAGTGGGGAGCTCCTACAATGAGCAGTTCTTC. Residues: CASSQVGSSYNEQFF.

This clone was counted a single time. The rearrangement links TRBV11-3 to TRBJ2-1, with 10 bases lining up with TRBD2. V gave up 3 bases and J gave up 7 bases; unmatched junction bases: 3. The length of the CDR3 is 14 residues. Looked up from germline, CDR1 is SGHNT and CDR2 is YENEEA. DNA for the CDR3: TGTGCCAGCAGCTTGGGACTAGCGTCAAATGAGCAGTTCTTC. Its translation is CASSLGLASNEQFF.

This chain connects TRBV27 to TRBJ1-1; 9 nucleotides agree with TRBD1. The V and J ends lost 6 bases and 8 bases, in that order; junction bases with no gene match: 10. CDR1 is MNHEY, CDR2 SMNVEV, per germline (reference sequence). This CDR3 spans 14 amino acids. The CDR3 DNA reads TGTGCCAGCAGACTACAGGGGGCAACCCCAGAAGCTTTCTTT. Translating it yields CASRLQGATPEAFF.

The chain joins TRBV5-1 to TRBJ2-1; D is undetermined. The V and J ends lost 7 bases and 9 bases respectively, with 20 bases between them. CDR3 size: 14 residues. Germline V gene lookup returns CDR1 SGHRS and CDR2 YFSETQ. In nucleotides, the CDR3 is TGCGCCAGCTCCCCGCCTGGTAGTCCCTCTGAGCAGTTCTTC. This encodes CASSPPGSPSEQFF.

This chain joins TRBV9 and TRBJ1-1; tentative D call: TRBD1 (5 bases). The CDR3 has 15 residues. The V and J ends lost 3 bases and 1 base respectively, with 13 bases between them. The germline CDR1 and CDR2 sequences are SGDLS and YYNGEE. The CDR3 sequence: CASSAEGDRNTEAFF. CDR3 nucleotides: TGTGCCAGCAGCGCCGAAGGAGACAGGAACACTGAAGCTTTCTTT. Together with reference TRBV9 and TRBJ1-1, the CDR3 gives the full variable domain: DSGVTQTPKHLITATGQRVTLRCSPRSGDLSVYWYQQSLDQGLQFLIQYYNGEERAKGNILERFSAQQFPDLHSELNLSSLELGDSALYFCASSAEGDRNTEAFFGQGTRLTVV.

The chain joins TRBV5-1 to TRBJ2-7, with 12 bases aligning to TRBD2. Trimming took 8 bases from V and 4 from J; bases not matched to a gene: 10. This CDR3 has 15 residues. Germline CDR1 and CDR2: SGHRS and YFSETQ. CDR3 sequence: CASKLAGGRTYEQYF. The CDR3 nucleotides are TGCGCCAGTAAACTAGCGGGAGGTCGGACTTACGAGCAGTACTTC.

The chain carries TRBV2 and TRBJ1-5, with a possible D match to TRBD1 (5 bases). The CDR3 has 15 residues. The germline CDR1 and CDR2 sequences are SNHLY and FYNNEI. V lost 7 bases to trimming and J lost 0 bases, with 13 bases between them. The CDR3 loop reads CASTGRGNSNQPQHF. As DNA, the CDR3 is TGTGCCAGCACAGGGAGGGGAAATAGCAATCAGCCCCAGCATTTT.

The chain links TRBV7-2 to TRBJ1-2; the match to TRBD1 covers 8 bases. CDR3 length: 16 residues. Germline CDR1 and CDR2: SGHTA and FQGNSA. V lost 3 bases, J lost 4 bases, and 10 bases stayed unmatched. CDR3 loop: CASSLGGAGGAYGYTF. In DNA form, the CDR3 reads TGTGCCAGCAGCTTGGGGGGGGCAGGGGGCGCCTATGGCTACACCTTC.

V is TRBV28 and J is TRBJ1-1, with 7 positions matching TRBD1. The germline gives CDR1 MDHEN, CDR2 SYDVKM. The V gene end was trimmed by 6 bases and the J gene end by 3 bases; junction bases not matched to a gene: 10. The CDR3 has 15 amino acids. CDR3 region: CASSNPQGGDTEAFF. The CDR3 nucleotides are TGTGCCAGCAGCAACCCCCAGGGGGGCGACACTGAAGCTTTCTTT.

This chain joins TRBV4-2 and TRBJ1-4; 7 bases align to TRBD1. With 6 bases clipped from V and 5 bases from J, the junction kept 15 bases outside the gene matches. Germline-derived CDR1 and CDR2 are LGHNA and YNFKEQ. There are 17 residues in the CDR3. Written as DNA, the CDR3 is TGTGCCAGCAGAAGAGCCGGAGGGGGCGCGGGAAATGAAAAACTGTTTTTT. Amino acids: CASRRAGGGAGNEKLFF.